This paragraph covers one T cell receptor (beta chain) sequence. Its target is not known. Other DNA sequences in this sample translate to the same CDR3. The germline gives CDR1 LNHNV, CDR2 YYDKDF (reference sequence). CDR3 length equals 16 residues. Trimming took 3 bases from V and 4 from J; bases not matched to a gene: 5. Amplification used 60 Vbeta primers and 13 Jbeta primers. Sequencing used immunoSEQ multiplex PCR; TCRdb keeps in-frame clones, though not all of them. The repertoire consists of some 110,000 clones, with over 75% occurring once and the leading ten covering about 2%. The sample is drawn from a study of cytomegalovirus exposure and HLA in healthy donors. Study results and limitations: Across donors, presence/absence analyses took sequencing depth to be roughly uniform.

The chain combines TRBV15 with TRBJ1-6; the match to TRBD1 covers 8 bases. This sequence originates from a man aged 30-40 years in good health and CMV-seronegative. Material: PBMCs. DNA for the CDR3: TGTGCCACCAGCAGGGAACAGGGGGGGTATAATTCACCCCTCCACTTT. Its protein product is CATSREQGGYNSPLHF.